Sequencing of this T cell receptor (beta chain) was carried out in a study of blood T cell repertoires in COVID-19 (dated by TCRdb to the early 2020s). Study-wide context: Samples from collaborators originated in the United States, Italy and Spain and spanned both the acute and convalescent phases of COVID-19. Where available, HLA class I and class II types were obtained from metadata supplied by the sample provider rather than from assay-based typing. The repertoires were released in a freely available public database meant as a resource for research on the immune response to SARS-CoV-2. The material from the prospective study consisted of cDNA or gDNA derived from T cells, B-cell-depleted T cells, or PBMCs. Samples came from the ongoing ImmuneRACE study (first 160 participants) plus 1,254 subjects from 6 global collaborators. Subjects who had been exposed to COVID-19, were actively infected with it, or had recovered from it provided the deeply sampled blood TCRbeta repertoires that made up the dataset. Sample metadata almost always included a de-identified subject ID, COVID-19 status, age in years and sex.

About this clone: Its antigen is still unknown. Base qualities are not provided; no much larger clone lies one nucleotide away.

The immunoSEQ Assay, a bias-controlled multiplex PCR, was used to amplify TCRbeta CDR3 regions from genomic DNA. The authors' analysis ran thus. The number of nucleated cells in each sample was estimated from the amplification of reference gene primers within the assay. Sequence reads were collapsed and filtered to measure the absolute abundance of every unique TCRbeta CDR3 rearrangement. For each sample, productive Simpson clonality was calculated as the square root of Simpson's diversity index across productive rearrangements. In TCRdb, the immuneACCESS table is reduced to in-frame sequences with V and J assigned. These tables do not hold every clone; where another copy was compared, an unresolved V gene accounts for under half, and the others remain unexplained. D and trimming were read from the DNA, whereas the V and J calls and clone size are those reported in that table. The sample table holds about 120,000 clones, of which 79% were seen once. The biggest ten clones account for 3.5% to 4.5% of the sample.

The collaborating institutions used their own protocols to collect whole blood in K2EDTA tubes. For TCRbeta analysis, collaborators shipped samples as frozen whole blood, isolated PBMCs, or DNA extracted from either of those sample types. Points the paper makes about the study in general: How much clinical and demographic metadata was included differed by source and by participant, and the metadata was provided uncurated.

According to the germline V gene, CDR1 reads SGHTA and CDR2 reads FQGNSA. From its cysteine to its phenylalanine, the CDR3 spans 15 amino acids. Only the CDR3 DNA stays, 45 bases, in frame from base 1. V loses 6 bases at its end and J loses 4 bases; junction bases beyond the gene matches: 11. This TCR derives from a woman older than 75 with acute or convalescent COVID-19. The sequenced sample consisted of peripheral blood. The chain couples TRBV7-2 to TRBJ1-1, and TRBD1 aligns with 7 junction nucleotides. The DNA is TGTGCCAGCAGTTCTCAGACAGGGAGGTCCACTGAAGCTTTCTTT. It translates to CASSSQTGRSTEAFF.